This T cell receptor beta chain emerged from a study of blood T cell repertoires in COVID-19. Across the whole study: Acute and convalescent COVID-19 specimens originated in the United States, Italy and Spain. Sample material is recorded as cDNA or gDNA derived from T cells, B-cell-depleted T cells, or PBMCs.

Original methodology: Amplification with reference gene primers provided the estimates of nucleated cell counts. Libraries were prepared by immunoSEQ multiplex PCR; TCRdb keeps only in-frame clonotypes and omits some of them. V and J calls plus clone size are reproduced from that table; the DNA served to infer D and trimming. Of roughly 120,000 clones listed, approximately 90% are singletons. This TCR derives from a human donor in a cohort sampled during active COVID-19. Input material: peripheral blood.

For the CDR3, the DNA is TGTGCCAGCAGCTTAGAGGGGGGGGCTGGCTACACCTTC. Its translation: CASSLEGGAGYTF. The V and J genes are TRBV7-8 and TRBJ1-2; D may be TRBD1 (6 bases). Trimming cost V 1 base and J 7 bases, with 10 bases left between them. Per the germline V gene, CDR1 is SGHVS and CDR2 is FQNEAQ. The CDR3 consists of 13 residues. The whole variable domain, remainder taken from reference TRBV7-8 and TRBJ1-2, is GAGVSQSPRYKVAKRGQDVALRCDPISGHVSLFWYQQALGQGPEFLTYFQNEAQLDKSGLPSDRFFAERPEGSVSTLKIQRTQQEDSAVYLCASSLEGGAGYTFGSGTRLTVV.